The rows below give T cell receptor beta chains drawn from one sample of a study of T-cell reconstitution after alpha-beta-depleted transplantation in children. Via MiXCR, TCRdb re-called the PCR reads, giving one row per CDR3 protein. The sample has 800,000 to 1,000,000 distinct CDR3 sequences; about 30% are singletons. Here the sequenced sample was PBMCs, mostly from graft donor cells, taken 360 days after TCRalphabeta/CD19-depleted stem cell transplant. Receptors were obtained from a boy in the first two years of life who had a stem cell transplant for SCID, so the T cells may come from the graft donor. Each CDR3 is given with its conserved first and last residue. The order of the fields is V gene, CDR3 length, J gene, clone size, D gene, CDR3 protein, CDR3 DNA. A D gene is named only where the DNA matches it firmly. The listing skips clone size in some rows; elsewhere it reads once, few, many or a size class.

TRBV12-3/TRBV12-4	12	TRBJ2-7	few	NA	CASSFRQAEQYF	TGTGCCAGCAGTTTCAGGCAGGCGGAGCAGTACTTC
TRBV12-3/TRBV12-4	15	TRBJ1-5	few	TRBD1	CASSPPGQGGQPQHF	TGTGCCAGCAGTCCACCGGGACAGGGCGGTCAGCCCCAGCATTTT
TRBV4-3	15	TRBJ1-1	few	NA	CASSALPLGDTEAFF	TGCGCCAGCAGCGCCCTGCCTCTAGGGGACACTGAAGCTTTCTTT
TRBV27	10	TRBJ2-2	NA	NA	CASLTGELFF	TGTGCCAGCCTAACCGGGGAGCTGTTTTTT
TRBV4-1	17	TRBJ2-1	few	TRBD2	CASSQASGGAYRNEQFF	TGCGCCAGCAGCCAAGCTAGCGGGGGGGCCTATAGGAATGAGCAGTTCTTC
TRBV5-5	16	TRBJ2-1	NA	NA	CASSPSRLWDPREQFF	TGTGCCAGCAGCCCCTCGAGACTATGGGATCCACGTGAGCAGTTCTTC
TRBV4-2	15	TRBJ2-5	NA	NA	CASSQDLADPETQYF	TGTGCCAGCAGCCAAGATCTGGCGGATCCAGAGACCCAGTACTTC
TRBV5-1	16	TRBJ2-1	many	NA	CASSLGMFQPYNEQFF	TGCGCCAGCAGCTTGGGTATGTTCCAGCCCTACAATGAGCAGTTCTTC
TRBV3-1	16	TRBJ2-5	NA	TRBD1	CASSQDLSGGRETQYF	TGTGCCAGCAGCCAAGATTTGTCAGGGGGCCGCGAGACCCAGTACTTC
TRBV5-1	16	TRBJ2-1	NA	TRBD2	CASSLGAGDSYNEQFF	TGCGCCAGCAGCTTGGGAGCGGGGGACTCCTACAATGAGCAGTTCTTC
TRBV5-5	16	TRBJ2-2	once	NA	CASSRGGAANTGELFF	TGTGCCAGCAGCCGGGGAGGAGCGGCGAACACCGGGGAGCTGTTTTTT
TRBV28	13	TRBJ2-5	NA	TRBD1	CASSEGARETQYF	TGTGCCAGCAGCGAGGGGGCAAGAGAGACCCAGTACTTC
TRBV20-1	11	TRBJ1-1	NA	TRBD1	CSAGDSTEAFF	TGCAGTGCTGGGGACAGCACTGAAGCTTTCTTT